This T cell receptor beta chain was recorded in a study of early T cells in non-severe SARS-CoV-2 infection. Overall study: The input, bulk RNA from unsorted whole blood, was sequenced, and chains were unpaired.

Germline CDR1 and CDR2: DFQATT and SNEGSKA (reference sequence). This CDR3 comprises 18 residues. The V segment lost 8 bases and the J segment 0 bases; nucleotides outside the gene matches: 11. TCRdb redid the calling of the 5' RACE reads with MiXCR, one entry per CDR3 protein. The profile shows about 56,000 distinct CDR3 sequences, about 14% of them singletons. This clonotype occurred a few times. Here the sequenced sample was whole blood, taken at baseline. The receptor was isolated from an adult who was a healthcare worker with PCR-confirmed SARS-CoV-2 infection or an uninfected control (not recorded which). The chain employs TRBV20-1 and TRBJ2-1, with 15 bases identical to TRBD2. In nucleotides, the CDR3 is TGCAGTACAGCGGGACTAGCGGGGGGCCTAAGCTCCTACAATGAGCAGTTCTTC. Its translation: CSTAGLAGGLSSYNEQFF.